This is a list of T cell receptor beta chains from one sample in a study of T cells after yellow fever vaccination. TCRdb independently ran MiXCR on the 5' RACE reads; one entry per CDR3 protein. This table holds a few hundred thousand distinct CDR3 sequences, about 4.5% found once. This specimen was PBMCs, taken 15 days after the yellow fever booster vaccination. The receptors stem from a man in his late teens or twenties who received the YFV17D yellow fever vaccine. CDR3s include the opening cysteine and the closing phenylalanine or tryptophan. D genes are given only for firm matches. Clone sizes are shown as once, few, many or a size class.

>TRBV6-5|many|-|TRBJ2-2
TGTGCCAGCAGTCCGACAAATGGGGAGCTGTTTTTT
CASSPTNGELFF
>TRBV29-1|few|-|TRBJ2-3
TGCAGCGTTGTGGGGTTCCCAGATACGCAGTATTTT
CSVVGFPDTQYF
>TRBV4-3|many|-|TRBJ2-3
TGCGCCAGCAGCCAAGATCTAATTGGCTCAGATACGCAGTATTTT
CASSQDLIGSDTQYF
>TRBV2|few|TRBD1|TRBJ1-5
TGTGCCAGCAGGACAACCCGGGCAGGGGGCAGGTCCCAGCATTTT
CASRTTRAGGRSQHF
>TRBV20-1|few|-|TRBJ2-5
TGCAGTGCTAAAGACAGTGAAGAGACCCAGTACTTC
CSAKDSEETQYF
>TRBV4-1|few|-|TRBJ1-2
TGCGCCAGCAGCGAGGGGGGGGTCAACTATGGCTACACCTTC
CASSEGGVNYGYTF
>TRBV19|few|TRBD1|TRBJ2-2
TGTGCAGTTGGGGCAGGGGGCTCCGGGGAGCTGTTTTTT
CAVGAGGSGELFF
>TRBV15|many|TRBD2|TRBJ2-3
TGTGCCACCAGCAGGCTAGCGGGTGCCACAGATACGCAGTATTTT
CATSRLAGATDTQYF
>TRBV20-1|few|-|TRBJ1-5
TGCAGTGCTATGGGCGAGGGATGGGGAATGAATCAGCCCCAGCATTTT
CSAMGEGWGMNQPQHF
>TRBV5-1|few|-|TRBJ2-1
TGCGCCAGCAGCTTGGCAGTCGGCTACAATGAGCAGTTCTTC
CASSLAVGYNEQFF
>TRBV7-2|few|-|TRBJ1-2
TGTGCCAGCAGCTTAGCCGGATCCGGTGGCTACACCTTC
CASSLAGSGGYTF
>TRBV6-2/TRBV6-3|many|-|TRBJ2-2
TGTGCCAGCAGTTACCTTACAGACACCGGGGAGCTGTTTTTT
CASSYLTDTGELFF
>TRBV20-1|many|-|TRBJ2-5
TGCAGTGCTAGAGATCCGGGCGGGGAAGGGGAGACCCAGTACTTC
CSARDPGGEGETQYF
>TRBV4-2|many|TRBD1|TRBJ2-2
TGTGCCAGCAGCCAACCGGGGCAGGGGGCGGTCGGGGAGCTGTTTTTT
CASSQPGQGAVGELFF
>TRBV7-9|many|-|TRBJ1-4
TGTGCCAGCAGCTTCCGTCTTGCAACTAATGAAAAACTGTTTTTT
CASSFRLATNEKLFF
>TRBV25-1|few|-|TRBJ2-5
TGTGCCAGCAGTGACTGGGACACTAGCCAAGAGACCCAGTACTTC
CASSDWDTSQETQYF
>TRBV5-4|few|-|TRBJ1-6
TGTGCCAGCAGACGGGAGCGGGATTCACCCCTCCACTTT
CASRRERDSPLHF